This TCR beta chain was sequenced for a study of blood T cell repertoires in COVID-19. Looking at the study overall: Sites across the United States, Italy and Spain contributed samples from acute and convalescent COVID-19.

The CDR3 has 16 amino acids. The V end lost 1 base, the J end lost 3 bases, and 14 bases lay between the germline ends. Germline CDR1 is SGHAT and CDR2 is FQNNGV. In the original processing: Researchers report that nucleated cell counts were estimated from reference gene primer amplification. Sequencing was performed with immunoSEQ multiplex PCR; in TCRdb, only in-frame clones are kept and a portion is missing. V and J calls and clone size are those listed in that table; D and trimming were worked out from the DNA. The table lists fewer than 350,000 clones, roughly nine tenths of them singletons. The sequence came from a woman aged 25 to 39 with COVID-19, enrolled during active disease. The genes are TRBV11-2 and TRBJ2-3; D call uncertain. The source material was peripheral blood. CDR3 amino acids: CASSLVGPSMTDTQYF. The CDR3 DNA reads TGTGCCAGCAGCTTAGTTGGTCCTAGTATGACAGATACGCAGTATTTT.